This note documents a single TCR beta chain sequence. No antigen is known for it. This specimen comes from a study of cytomegalovirus exposure and HLA in healthy donors. Germline trimming cut 2 bases from V and 0 bases from J; bases unmatched to any gene: 3. CDR1 and CDR2 (germline): SGHRS, YFSETQ. The CDR3 covers 16 residues. It was with 60 Vbeta and 13 Jbeta primers that the PCR ran. The table came from immunoSEQ multiplex PCR; TCRdb's copy has only in-frame clones and leaves some out. The table records 100,000 to 150,000 clones, about 74% of them present only once. Overall study results and limits: Several of the most significant clusters appeared linked to common viral pathogens, based on a later analysis.

The chain employs TRBV5-1 and TRBJ2-2; 8 bases align to TRBD1. Source material: PBMCs. The receptor was derived from a woman in her forties in good health and CMV-seropositive. CDR3 sequence (DNA): TGCGCCAGCAGCTTCCGGACAGGGACGAACACCGGGGAGCTGTTTTTT. Translation gives CASSFRTGTNTGELFF.